This T cell receptor beta chain appears in the sequencing data of a study of blood T cell repertoires in COVID-19. Sequencing was performed with immunoSEQ multiplex PCR; in TCRdb, only in-frame clones are kept and a portion is missing. The table shows under 350,000 clones, with about 86% occurring only once. Germline V gene data show CDR1 as KGHSH and CDR2 as LQKENI. Trimming pared 5 bases from V and 7 bases from J, leaving 15 bases between. This CDR3 is built from 14 residues. The source material was PBMCs or T cells enriched from blood (not recorded which). The sequence was obtained from a woman aged 40-49 years with acute COVID-19. V is TRBV18 and J is TRBJ2-1, with a possible D match to TRBD2 (6 bases). This CDR3 is CASSEGLDANEQFF. In nucleotides, the CDR3 is TGTGCCAGCTCAGAGGGACTCGATGCGAATGAGCAGTTCTTC.